This passage covers 2 T cell receptor beta chains from one sample sequenced in a study of cytomegalovirus exposure and HLA in healthy donors listed by TCRdb under 2017. Receptor amplification or capture employed the immunoSEQ multiplex PCR assay. For the multiplex PCR, a mixture combining 60 forward primers for TCR Vbeta segments and 13 reverse primers for TCR Jbeta segments was used. TCRdb took over this immuneACCESS table, retaining in-frame rearrangements with V and J assigned. Such tables are incomplete; in checked studies, under half of the missing clones stem from an unresolved V gene, and the remainder is unexplained. This sample comprises some 130,000 clones, approximately 82% of them detected only once. The leading ten clones occupy under 1.5% of the sample. The source material was PBMCs. The receptors here all came from a female donor in good health and CMV-seronegative.

The rearrangement joins TRBV5-4 to TRBJ2-3; D remains ambiguous. This CDR3 is built from 13 residues. Germline V gives CDR1 SGHNT, CDR2 YYREEE (reference sequence). V lost 1 base and J lost 1, with 4 bases in between. CDR3: CASSLSGTDTQYF. As DNA, the CDR3 is TGTGCCAGCAGCTTGTCCGGCACAGATACGCAGTATTTT.

This chain joins TRBV29-1 and TRBJ2-5, with TRBD1 as a possible D gene (5 bases). There are 13 residues in the CDR3. V was cut by 6 bases and J by 5 bases, with 16 bases left in between. CDR1 is SQVTM and CDR2 is ANQGSEA in the germline V gene. The CDR3 DNA follows: TGCAGCGTCGCCCGACAGTCCGGGGAGACCCAGTACTTC. It translates to CSVARQSGETQYF. The complete variable domain, with remaining parts taken from reference TRBV29-1 and TRBJ2-5, reads SAVISQKPSRDICQRGTSLTIQCQVDSQVTMMFWYRQQPGQSLTLIATANQGSEATYESGFVIDKFPISRPNLTFSTLTVSNMSPEDSSIYLCSVARQSGETQYFGPGTRLLVL.